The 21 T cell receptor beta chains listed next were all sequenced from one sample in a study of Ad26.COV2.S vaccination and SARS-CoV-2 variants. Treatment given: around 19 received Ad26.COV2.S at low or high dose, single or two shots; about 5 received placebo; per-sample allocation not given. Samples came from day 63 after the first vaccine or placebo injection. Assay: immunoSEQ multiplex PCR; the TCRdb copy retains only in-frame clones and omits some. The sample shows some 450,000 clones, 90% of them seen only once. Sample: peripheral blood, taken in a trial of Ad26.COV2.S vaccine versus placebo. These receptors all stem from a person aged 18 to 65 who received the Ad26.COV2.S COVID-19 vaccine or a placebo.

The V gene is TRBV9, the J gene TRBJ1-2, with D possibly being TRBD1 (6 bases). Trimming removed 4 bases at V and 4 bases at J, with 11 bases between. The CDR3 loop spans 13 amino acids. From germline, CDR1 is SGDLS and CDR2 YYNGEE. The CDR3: CASSPQGSYGYTF. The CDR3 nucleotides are TGTGCCAGCAGCCCTCAGGGGTCCTATGGCTACACCTTC.

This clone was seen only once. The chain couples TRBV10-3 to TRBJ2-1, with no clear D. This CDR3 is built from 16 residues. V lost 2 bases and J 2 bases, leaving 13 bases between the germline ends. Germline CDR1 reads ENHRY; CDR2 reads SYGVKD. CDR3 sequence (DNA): TGTGCCATCAGTGAGCAGGAGACCCTCCCCTACAATGAGCAGTTCTTC. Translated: CAISEQETLPYNEQFF.

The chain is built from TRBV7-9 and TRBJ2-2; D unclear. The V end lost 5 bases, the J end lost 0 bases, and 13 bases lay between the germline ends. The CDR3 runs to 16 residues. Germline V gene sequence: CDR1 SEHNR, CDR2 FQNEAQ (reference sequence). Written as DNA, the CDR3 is TGTGCCAGCAGCCGACTCACCAGCGCGAACACCGGGGAGCTGTTTTTT. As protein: CASSRLTSANTGELFF.

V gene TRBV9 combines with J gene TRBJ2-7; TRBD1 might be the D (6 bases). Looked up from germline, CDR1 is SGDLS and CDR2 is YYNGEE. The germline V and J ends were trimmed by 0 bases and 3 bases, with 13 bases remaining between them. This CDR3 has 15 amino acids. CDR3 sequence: CASSVAWDKGYEQYF. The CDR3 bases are TGTGCCAGCAGCGTAGCATGGGACAAGGGCTACGAGCAGTACTTC.

CDR3 in DNA: TGCGCCAGCAGCCAAGAAAGTGGGGGTGGTGAAAAACTGTTTTTT. This codes for CASSQESGGGEKLFF. The V gene is TRBV4-1, the J gene TRBJ1-4, with TRBD1 as a possible D gene (5 bases). Germline V lookup: CDR1 MGHRA, CDR2 YSYEKL. V was shortened by 0 bases and J by 7 bases, with 12 bases between the two germline ends. The CDR3 has 15 residues.

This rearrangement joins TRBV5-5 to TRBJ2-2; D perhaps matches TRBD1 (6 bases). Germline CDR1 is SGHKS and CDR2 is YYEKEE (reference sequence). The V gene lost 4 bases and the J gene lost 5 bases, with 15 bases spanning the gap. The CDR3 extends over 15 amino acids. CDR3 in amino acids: CASSPSRGWTGELFF. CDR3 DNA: TGTGCCAGCAGCCCCTCCAGGGGTTGGACCGGGGAGCTGTTTTTT.

In nucleotides, the CDR3 is TGTGCCAGCAGCTTTAACAGGGGCTACGAGCAGTACTTC. This encodes CASSFNRGYEQYF. This rearrangement joins TRBV7-2 to TRBJ2-7; 7 positions agree with TRBD1. The junction had 2 bases not matched to a gene; V was cut back by 3 bases and J by 3 bases. The CDR3 consists of 13 residues. Germline CDR1 is SGHTA and CDR2 is FQGNSA. The full variable domain, in which reference TRBV7-2 and TRBJ2-7 provide the parts outside the CDR3, is GAGVSQSPSNKVTEKGKDVELRCDPISGHTALYWYRQSLGQGLEFLIYFQGNSAPDKSGLPSDRFSAERTGGSVSTLTIQRTQQEDSAVYLCASSFNRGYEQYFGPGTRLTVT.

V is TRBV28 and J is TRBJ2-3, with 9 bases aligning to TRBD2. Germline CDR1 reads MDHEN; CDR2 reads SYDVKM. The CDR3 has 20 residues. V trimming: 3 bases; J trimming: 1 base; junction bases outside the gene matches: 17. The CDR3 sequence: CASSFQASGTTAVGTDTQYF. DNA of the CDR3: TGTGCCAGCAGTTTTCAGGCTAGCGGGACCACCGCGGTAGGCACAGATACGCAGTATTTT.

In nucleotides, the CDR3 is TGCAGCGTTGAAGATGAGGTAGCGGGAGAATTTAGCACAGATACGCAGTATTTT. This translates into CSVEDEVAGEFSTDTQYF. The V call is TRBV29-1, the J call TRBJ2-3; 9 bases are a match to TRBD2. Trimming took 0 bases from V and 0 from J; bases not matched to a gene: 10. The CDR3 sequence is 18 residues long. Germline assignment: CDR1 SQVTM and CDR2 ANQGSEA.

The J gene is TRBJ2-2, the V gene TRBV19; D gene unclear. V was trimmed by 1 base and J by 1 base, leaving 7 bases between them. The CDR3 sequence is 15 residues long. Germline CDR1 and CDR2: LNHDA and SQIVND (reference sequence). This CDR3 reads CASSIGAGNTGELFF. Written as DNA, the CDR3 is TGTGCCAGTAGTATAGGAGCAGGGAACACCGGGGAGCTGTTTTTT.

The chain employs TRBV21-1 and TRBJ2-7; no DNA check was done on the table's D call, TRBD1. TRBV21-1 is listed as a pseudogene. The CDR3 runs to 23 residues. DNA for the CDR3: TGTGCCAGCAGCAACAAAAAGGGACCCCCTGCCGGGACAGGAAATTCAGTAACCTACGAGCAGTACTTC. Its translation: CASSNKKGPPAGTGNSVTYEQYF.

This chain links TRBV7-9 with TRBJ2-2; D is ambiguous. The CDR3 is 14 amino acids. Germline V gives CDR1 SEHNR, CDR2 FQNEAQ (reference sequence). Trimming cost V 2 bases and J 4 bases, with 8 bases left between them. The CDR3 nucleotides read TGTGCCAGCAGCTTACGTATGACCACCGGGGAGCTGTTTTTT. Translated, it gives CASSLRMTTGELFF.

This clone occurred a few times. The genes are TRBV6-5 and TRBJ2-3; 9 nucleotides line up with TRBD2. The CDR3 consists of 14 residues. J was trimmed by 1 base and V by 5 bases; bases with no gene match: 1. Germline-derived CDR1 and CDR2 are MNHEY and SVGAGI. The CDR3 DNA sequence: TGTGCCAGCAGTCGGACTAGCGGCACAGATACGCAGTATTTT. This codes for CASSRTSGTDTQYF.

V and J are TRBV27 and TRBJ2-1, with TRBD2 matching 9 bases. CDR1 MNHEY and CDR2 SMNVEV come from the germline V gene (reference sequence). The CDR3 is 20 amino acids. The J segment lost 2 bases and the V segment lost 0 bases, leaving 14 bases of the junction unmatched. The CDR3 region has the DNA TGTGCCAGCAGTTTATCCAGGGGCGGGCTAGCGGGACCCCCCTACAATGAGCAGTTCTTC. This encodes CASSLSRGGLAGPPYNEQFF.

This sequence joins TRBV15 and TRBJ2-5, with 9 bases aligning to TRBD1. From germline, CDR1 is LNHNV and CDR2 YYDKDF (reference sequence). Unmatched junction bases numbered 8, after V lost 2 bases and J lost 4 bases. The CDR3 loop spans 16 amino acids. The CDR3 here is CATSRSGTGTTETQYF. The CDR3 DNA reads TGTGCCACCAGCAGAAGCGGGACAGGGACTACAGAGACCCAGTACTTC.

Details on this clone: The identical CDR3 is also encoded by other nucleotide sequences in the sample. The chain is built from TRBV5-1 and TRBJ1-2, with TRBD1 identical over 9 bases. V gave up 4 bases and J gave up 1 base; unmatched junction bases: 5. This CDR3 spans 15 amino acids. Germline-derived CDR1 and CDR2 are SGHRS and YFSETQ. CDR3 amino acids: CASSPGQGGNYGYTF. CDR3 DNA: TGCGCCAGCAGCCCGGGACAGGGAGGTAACTATGGCTACACCTTC.

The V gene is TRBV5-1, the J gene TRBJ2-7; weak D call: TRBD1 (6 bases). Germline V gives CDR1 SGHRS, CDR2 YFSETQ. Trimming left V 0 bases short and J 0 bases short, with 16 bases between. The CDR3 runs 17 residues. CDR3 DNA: TGCGCCAGCAGCTTGGGAAATTCAGGGGTCCCCTCCTACGAGCAGTACTTC. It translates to CASSLGNSGVPSYEQYF. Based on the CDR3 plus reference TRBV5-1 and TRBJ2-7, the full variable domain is KAGVTQTPRYLIKTRGQQVTLSCSPISGHRSVSWYQQTPGQGLQFLFEYFSETQRNKGNFPGRFSGRQFSNSRSEMNVSTLELGDSALYLCASSLGNSGVPSYEQYFGPGTRLTVT.

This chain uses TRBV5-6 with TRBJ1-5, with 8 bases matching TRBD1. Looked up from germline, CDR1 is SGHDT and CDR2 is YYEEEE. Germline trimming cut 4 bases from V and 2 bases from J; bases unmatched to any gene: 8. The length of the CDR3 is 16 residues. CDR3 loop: CASSHRQGLGNQPQHF. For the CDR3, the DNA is TGTGCCAGCAGCCATCGACAGGGGCTGGGCAATCAGCCCCAGCATTTT.

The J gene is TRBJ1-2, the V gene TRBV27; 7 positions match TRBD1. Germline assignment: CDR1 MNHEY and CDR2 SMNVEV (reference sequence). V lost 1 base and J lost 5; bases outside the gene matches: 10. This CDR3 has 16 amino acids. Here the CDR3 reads CASSLYKGAGVYGYTF. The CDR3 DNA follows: TGTGCCAGCAGTTTATACAAGGGGGCAGGGGTATATGGCTACACCTTC.

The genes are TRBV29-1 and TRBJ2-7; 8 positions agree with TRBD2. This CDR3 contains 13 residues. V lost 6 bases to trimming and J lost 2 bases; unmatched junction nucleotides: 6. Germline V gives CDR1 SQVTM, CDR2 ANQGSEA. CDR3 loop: CSVKLAVAYEQYF. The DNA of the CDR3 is TGCAGCGTGAAACTAGCGGTCGCCTACGAGCAGTACTTC.

This chain's CDR3 is CASSLFLDGSSYEQYF. The CDR3 DNA is TGTGCCAGCAGTTTATTTCTGGACGGGAGCTCCTACGAGCAGTACTTC. This chain connects TRBV28 to TRBJ2-7; possibly TRBD2 for D (6 bases). The CDR3 is made up of 16 amino acids. The germline V gene has CDR1 MDHEN and CDR2 SYDVKM. V was pared by 1 base and J by 0 bases, with 13 bases between. The whole variable domain, remainder taken from reference TRBV28 and TRBJ2-7, is DVKVTQSSRYLVKRTGEKVFLECVQDMDHENMFWYRQDPGLGLRLIYFSYDVKMKEKGDIPEGYSVSREKKERFSLILESASTNQTSMYLCASSLFLDGSSYEQYFGPGTRLTVT.